A single sample gave rise to the 13 T cell receptor beta chains below, sequenced in a study of shared clonotypes between healthy human individuals. Naive-designated CD8 cells lacked CD45RO, were positively enriched for CCR7, and omitted terminally differentiated effector memory CD45RA+ cells. TCRdb's table, derived via immunoSEQ multiplex PCR, lists solely in-frame clones and lacks some. This sample yields about 580,000 clones, of which roughly 98% are seen a single time; 0.3% belongs to the top ten. The sample taken for sequencing was naive CD8+ T cells sorted from blood. The origin of the receptors is a man aged 25-40 years in good health.

The chain combines TRBV6-5 with TRBJ1-5; a possible D gene is TRBD1 (5 bases). Trimming removed 5 bases from V and 0 bases from J, with 8 bases in between. The CDR3 spans 14 residues. Germline assignment: CDR1 MNHEY and CDR2 SVGAGI. The chain's CDR3 is CASSGGDSNQPQHF. The DNA of the CDR3 is TGTGCCAGCAGTGGGGGGGATAGCAATCAGCCCCAGCATTTT.

V is TRBV7-6 and J is TRBJ2-7; D is perhaps TRBD1 (6 bases). CDR3 length equals 17 residues. Per the germline V gene, CDR1 is SGHVS and CDR2 is FNYEAQ. Trimming took 1 base from V and 4 from J, leaving 20 bases between them. CDR3 sequence: CASSLGPMIGTNYEQYF. The CDR3 bases are TGTGCCAGCAGCTTAGGGCCTATGATTGGGACAAATTACGAGCAGTACTTC.

The chain combines TRBV9 with TRBJ1-4; D unresolved. This CDR3 is built from 14 residues. The ends were cut back, 3 bases at V and 10 bases at J, with 16 bases in the middle. Germline V gives CDR1 SGDLS, CDR2 YYNGEE. Here the CDR3 DNA reads TGTGCCAGCAGCGGAGGCCTAGATCCGGGAAAACTGTTTTTT. Translation gives CASSGGLDPGKLFF. The complete variable domain, with remaining parts taken from reference TRBV9 and TRBJ1-4, reads DSGVTQTPKHLITATGQRVTLRCSPRSGDLSVYWYQQSLDQGLQFLIQYYNGEERAKGNILERFSAQQFPDLHSELNLSSLELGDSALYFCASSGGLDPGKLFFGSGTQLSVL.

This chain joins TRBV10-3 and TRBJ1-3; 7 nucleotides align to TRBD1. This CDR3 spans 16 amino acids. Germline V CDR1 and CDR2: ENHRY, SYGVKD. V gave up 6 bases and J gave up 1 base; unmatched junction bases: 9. CDR3 in amino acids: CAISPGTVGSGNTIYF. The CDR3 nucleotides are TGTGCCATCAGCCCCGGGACAGTCGGTTCTGGAAACACCATATATTTT.

The chain uses TRBV5-1 and TRBJ2-1; D is uncertain. CDR1 is SGHRS, CDR2 YFSETQ, per germline. V lost 6 bases and J 3 bases, leaving 19 bases between the germline ends. The CDR3 contains 16 residues. Written as DNA, the CDR3 is TGCGCCAGCACTCCCGGACGATATTCTGGCTACAATGAGCAGTTCTTC. This codes for CASTPGRYSGYNEQFF.

V and J are TRBV6-5 and TRBJ2-5; D is ambiguous. The CDR3 length is 11 residues. The V end lost 6 bases, the J end lost 2 bases, and 4 bases lay between the germline ends. Germline loops: CDR1 MNHEY, CDR2 SVGAGI. The CDR3 DNA reads TGTGCCAGCAGCCAACAAGAGACCCAGTACTTC. Amino acids: CASSQQETQYF.

On this clone itself: This specimen includes other DNA sequences encoding the same CDR3. The chain uses TRBV27 and TRBJ2-1; 7 positions match TRBD2. The V gene's germline CDR1 is MNHEY and CDR2 SMNVEV (reference sequence). CDR3 length: 14 amino acids. V was pared by 6 bases and J by 2 bases, with 4 bases of the junction left unmatched. The CDR3 DNA reads as TGTGCCAGCAGCTTAGCGGGCCCCTACAATGAGCAGTTCTTC. Translating it yields CASSLAGPYNEQFF.

The V call is TRBV27, the J call TRBJ2-3; 8 bases are shared with TRBD2. This CDR3 has 13 amino acids. J was trimmed by 11 bases and V by 11 bases; bases with no gene match: 15. Germline assignment: CDR1 MNHEY and CDR2 SMNVEV (reference sequence). CDR3 loop: CAAGGGRIFRQYF. CDR3 bases: TGTGCCGCCGGCGGGGGGCGAATTTTCCGGCAGTATTTT.

J is TRBJ2-3 and V is TRBV7-9, with D uncertain. V lost 5 bases and J lost 1, with 13 bases in between. The CDR3 is 15 residues long. Looked up from germline, CDR1 is SEHNR and CDR2 is FQNEAQ (reference sequence). The CDR3 region has the DNA TGTGCCAGCAGCCTAAGAAGAATGGGCACAGATACGCAGTATTTT. It is translated as CASSLRRMGTDTQYF.

This sequence joins TRBV9 and TRBJ2-1; possibly TRBD1 or TRBD2 for D (5 bases each). This CDR3 comprises 13 residues. V was shortened by 0 bases and J by 10 bases, with 11 bases between the two germline ends. Germline-derived CDR1 and CDR2 are SGDLS and YYNGEE. Here the CDR3 DNA reads TGTGCCAGCAGCGTAGCTGGGACCCAAGAGCAGTTCTTC. It is translated as CASSVAGTQEQFF.

The rearrangement uses TRBV9 and TRBJ1-5; 8 bases align to TRBD1. Germline V gives CDR1 SGDLS, CDR2 YYNGEE. The CDR3 has 14 residues. V dropped 4 bases and J dropped 5; count of bases not matched to a gene: 5. In DNA form, the CDR3 reads TGTGCCAGCAGCTTAGGACAGGGAGATCAGCCCCAGCATTTT. Residues: CASSLGQGDQPQHF.

The J gene is TRBJ2-7, the V gene TRBV29-1, with D possibly called TRBD1 or TRBD2 (5 bases each). Germline V gene data show CDR1 as SQVTM and CDR2 as ANQGSEA. The CDR3 contains 17 residues. Trimming stripped 3 bases from V and 2 bases from J, with 23 bases between. CDR3 sequence reads: CSVDGIDSSHLTYEQYF. CDR3 in DNA: TGCAGCGTTGACGGGATTGACAGTTCTCATTTAACCTACGAGCAGTACTTC.

This clone has only a few counts. The V and J genes are TRBV9 and TRBJ1-4, with 7 positions matching TRBD1. V lost 3 bases and J lost 7; bases outside the gene matches: 9. The CDR3 contains 15 residues. CDR1 is SGDLS, CDR2 YYNGEE, per germline. CDR3 in amino acids: CASSADRDYAEKLFF. The CDR3 DNA sequence: TGTGCCAGCAGCGCCGACAGGGACTACGCTGAAAAACTGTTTTTT.